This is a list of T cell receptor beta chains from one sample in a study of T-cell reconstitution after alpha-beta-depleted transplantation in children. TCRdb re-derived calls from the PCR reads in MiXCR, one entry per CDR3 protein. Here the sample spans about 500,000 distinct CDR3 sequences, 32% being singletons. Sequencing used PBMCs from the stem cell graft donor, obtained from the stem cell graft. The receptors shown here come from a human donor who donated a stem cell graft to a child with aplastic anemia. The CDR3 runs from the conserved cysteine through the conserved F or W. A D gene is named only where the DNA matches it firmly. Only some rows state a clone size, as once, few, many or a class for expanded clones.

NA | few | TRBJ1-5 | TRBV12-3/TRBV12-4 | TGTGCCAGCAGTTCACAGGGAGGGAACGCAAATCAGCCCCAGCATTTT | CASSSQGGNANQPQHF
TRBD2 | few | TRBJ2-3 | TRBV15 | TGTGCCACCAGCATCTGGACTAGCGTGGCAGATACGCAGTATTTT | CATSIWTSVADTQYF
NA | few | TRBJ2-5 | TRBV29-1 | TGCAGCGTTGAAGGCCAACGGCGCAGGGCCCAAGAGACCCAGTACTTC | CSVEGQRRRAQETQYF
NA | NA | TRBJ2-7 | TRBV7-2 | TGTGCCAGCAGCTTAGTTGGGCGGCCGAGGGAGCAGTACTTC | CASSLVGRPREQYF
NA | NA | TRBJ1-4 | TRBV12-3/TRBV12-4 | TGTGCCAGCAGTTTCACTTGGGAAAAACTGTTTTTT | CASSFTWEKLFF
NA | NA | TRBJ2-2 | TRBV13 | TGTGCCAGCAGATCAACCGGGGGCTACACCGGGGAGCTGTTTTTT | CASRSTGGYTGELFF
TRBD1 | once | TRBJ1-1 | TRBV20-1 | TGCAGTGCTCCCTTCTTTAATGGACTCAGGGGGTACACTGAAGCTTTCTTT | CSAPFFNGLRGYTEAFF
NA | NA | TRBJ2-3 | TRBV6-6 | TGTGCCAGCAGCCGCGAGCGAGATACGCAGTATTTT | CASSRERDTQYF
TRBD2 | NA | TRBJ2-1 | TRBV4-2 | TGTGCCAGCAGCCGGTTTAGCGGGAGCTCCTACAATGAGCAGTTCTTC | CASSRFSGSSYNEQFF
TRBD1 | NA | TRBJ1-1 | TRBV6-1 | TGTGCCAGCAGCCTCGGGACAGGGGGCCTCACTGAAGCTTTCTTT | CASSLGTGGLTEAFF
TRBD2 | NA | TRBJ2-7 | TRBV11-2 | TGTGCCAGCAGCTTAGGTCTAGCGGGAGTATCGTCCTACGAGCAGTACTTC | CASSLGLAGVSSYEQYF
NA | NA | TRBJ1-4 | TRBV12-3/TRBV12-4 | TGTGCCAGCAGTATGACCGGACCGGGTGAAAAACTGTTTTTT | CASSMTGPGEKLFF
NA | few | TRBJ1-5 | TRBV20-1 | TGCAGTGCTTGGAAGACTGATAGCAATCAGCCCCAGCATTTT | CSAWKTDSNQPQHF
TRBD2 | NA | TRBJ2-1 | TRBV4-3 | TGCGCCAGCAGCCAAGATGTTGGCGGGAGGGCCTACAATGAGCAGTTCTTC | CASSQDVGGRAYNEQFF
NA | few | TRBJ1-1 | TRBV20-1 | TGCAGTGCTAGCCCATGGATGAACACTGAAGCTTTCTTT | CSASPWMNTEAFF
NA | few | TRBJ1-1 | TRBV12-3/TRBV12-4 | TGTGCCAGCAGGCTCATGAACACTGAAGCTTTCTTT | CASRLMNTEAFF
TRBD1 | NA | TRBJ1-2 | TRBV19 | TGTGCCAGTAGTGCGTCAGGGGGAGGCCATGGCTACACCTTC | CASSASGGGHGYTF
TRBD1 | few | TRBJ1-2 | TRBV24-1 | TGTGCCACCAGTGGCCCGGGACAGGGCAACTATGGCTACACCTTC | CATSGPGQGNYGYTF
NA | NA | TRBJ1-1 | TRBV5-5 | TGTGCCAGCAGCTTGGCCCAGCAGGGGAGGACTGAAGCTTTCTTT | CASSLAQQGRTEAFF
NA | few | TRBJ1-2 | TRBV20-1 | TGCAGTGCTAGAGATCGGCGGGGGCGTCTTTATGGCTACACCTTC | CSARDRRGRLYGYTF
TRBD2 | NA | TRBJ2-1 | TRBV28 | TGTGCCAGCAGTACGGTGACTAGCGGGACCGATGAGCAGTTCTTC | CASSTVTSGTDEQFF
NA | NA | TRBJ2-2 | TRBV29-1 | TGCAGCGTTGTAAATAGCCCGATCAACACCGGGGAGCTGTTTTTT | CSVVNSPINTGELFF
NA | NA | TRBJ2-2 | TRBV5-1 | TGCGCCAGTTCGGGCCTAGCGTCAAACACCGGGGAGCTGTTTTTT | CASSGLASNTGELFF
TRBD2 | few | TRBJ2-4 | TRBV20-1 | TGCAGTGCTAGAGATCTTACTAGCGGGAGGTGGGGAGCCAAAAACATTCAGTACTTC | CSARDLTSGRWGAKNIQYF